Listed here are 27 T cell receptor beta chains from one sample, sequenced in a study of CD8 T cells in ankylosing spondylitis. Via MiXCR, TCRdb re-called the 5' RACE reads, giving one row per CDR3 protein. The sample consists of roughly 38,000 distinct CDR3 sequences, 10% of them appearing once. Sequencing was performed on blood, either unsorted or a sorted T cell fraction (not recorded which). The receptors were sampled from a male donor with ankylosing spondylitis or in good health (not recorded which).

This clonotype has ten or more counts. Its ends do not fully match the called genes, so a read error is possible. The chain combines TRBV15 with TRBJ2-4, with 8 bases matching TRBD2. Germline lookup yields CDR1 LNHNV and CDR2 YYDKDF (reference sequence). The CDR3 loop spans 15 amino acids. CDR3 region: CATSRIGLAQNIQYF. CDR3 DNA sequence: TGTGCCACCAGCAGAATAGGACTAGCCCAAAACATTCAGTACTTC.

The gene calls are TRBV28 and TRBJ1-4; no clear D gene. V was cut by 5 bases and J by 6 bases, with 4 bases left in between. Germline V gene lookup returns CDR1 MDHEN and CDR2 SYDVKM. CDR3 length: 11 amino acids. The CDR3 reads CASSTHEKLFF. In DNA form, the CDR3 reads TGTGCCAGCAGTACCCATGAAAAACTGTTTTTT.

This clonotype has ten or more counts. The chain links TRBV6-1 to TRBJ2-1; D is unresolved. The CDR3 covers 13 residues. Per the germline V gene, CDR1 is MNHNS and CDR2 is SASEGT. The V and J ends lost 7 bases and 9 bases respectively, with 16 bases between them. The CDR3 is CASIIPGLVEQFF. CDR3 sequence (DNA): TGTGCCAGCATCATTCCGGGCCTCGTTGAGCAGTTCTTC.

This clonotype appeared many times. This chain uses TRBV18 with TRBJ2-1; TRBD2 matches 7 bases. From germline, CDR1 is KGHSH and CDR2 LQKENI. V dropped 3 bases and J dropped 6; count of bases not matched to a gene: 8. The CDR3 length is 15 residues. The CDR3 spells CASSPTSGKTNEQFF. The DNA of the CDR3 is TGTGCCAGCTCACCTACGAGCGGGAAAACCAATGAGCAGTTCTTC. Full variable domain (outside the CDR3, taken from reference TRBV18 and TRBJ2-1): NAGVMQNPRHLVRRRGQEARLRCSPMKGHSHVYWYRQLPEEGLKFMVYLQKENIIDESGMPKERFSAEFPKEGPSILRIQQVVRGDSAAYFCASSPTSGKTNEQFFGPGTRLTVL.

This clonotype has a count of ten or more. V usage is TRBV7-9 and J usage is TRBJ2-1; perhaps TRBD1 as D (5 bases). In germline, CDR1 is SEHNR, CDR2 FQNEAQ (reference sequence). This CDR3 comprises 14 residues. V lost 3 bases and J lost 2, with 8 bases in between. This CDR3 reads CASSLSGPYNEQFF. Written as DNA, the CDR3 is TGTGCCAGCAGCTTGTCAGGGCCCTACAATGAGCAGTTCTTC.

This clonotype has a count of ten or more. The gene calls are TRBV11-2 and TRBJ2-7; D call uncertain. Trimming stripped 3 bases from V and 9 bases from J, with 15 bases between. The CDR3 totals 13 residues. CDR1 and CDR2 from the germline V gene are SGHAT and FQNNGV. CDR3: CASSFQSGGLQYF. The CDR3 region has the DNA TGTGCCAGCAGCTTTCAATCCGGCGGCTTGCAGTACTTC.

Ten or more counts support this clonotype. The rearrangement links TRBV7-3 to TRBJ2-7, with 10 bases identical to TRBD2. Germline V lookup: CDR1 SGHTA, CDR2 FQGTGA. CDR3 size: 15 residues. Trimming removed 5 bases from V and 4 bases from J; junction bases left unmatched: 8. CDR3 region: CASSEAGGPLYEQYF. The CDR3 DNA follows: TGTGCCAGCAGCGAAGCGGGAGGGCCTTTATACGAGCAGTACTTC.

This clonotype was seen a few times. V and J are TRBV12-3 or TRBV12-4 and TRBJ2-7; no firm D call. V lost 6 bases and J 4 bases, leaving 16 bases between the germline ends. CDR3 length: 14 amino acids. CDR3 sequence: CASSHPGRKYEQYF. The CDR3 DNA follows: TGTGCCAGCAGCCATCCCGGCCGTAAATACGAGCAGTACTTC.

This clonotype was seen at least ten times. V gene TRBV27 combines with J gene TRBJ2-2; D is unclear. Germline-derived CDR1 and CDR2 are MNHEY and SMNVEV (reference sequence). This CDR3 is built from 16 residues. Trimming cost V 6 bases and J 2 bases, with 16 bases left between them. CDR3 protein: CASSPLGQTNTGELFF. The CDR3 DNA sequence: TGTGCCAGCAGCCCCCTAGGGCAGACAAACACCGGGGAGCTGTTTTTT.

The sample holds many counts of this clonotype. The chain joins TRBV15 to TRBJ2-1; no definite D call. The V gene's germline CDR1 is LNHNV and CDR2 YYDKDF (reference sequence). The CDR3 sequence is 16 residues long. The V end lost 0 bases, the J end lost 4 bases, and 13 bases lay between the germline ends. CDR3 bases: TGTGCCACCAGCAGAGATCTCGAGTCCCTGTACAATGAGCAGTTCTTC. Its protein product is CATSRDLESLYNEQFF.

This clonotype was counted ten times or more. DNA of the CDR3: TGCGCCAGCAGCCAAGGCCCCTCAGGGGGAGGGGGACCCGGGGAGCTGTTTTTT. Translation gives CASSQGPSGGGGPGELFF. V gene TRBV4-1 combines with J gene TRBJ2-2; D possibly matches TRBD1 or TRBD2 (7 bases each). The CDR3 has 18 amino acids. Trimming stripped 1 base from V and 6 bases from J, with 21 bases between. Per germline, CDR1 MGHRA and CDR2 YSYEKL.

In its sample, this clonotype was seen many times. CDR3 region: CSARDSTVPRSPQHF. CDR3 sequence (DNA): TGCAGTGCTAGAGATAGCACGGTCCCTAGATCCCCCCAGCATTTT. The chain uses TRBV20-1 and TRBJ1-5, with D hard to call. This CDR3 spans 15 amino acids. The V end lost 0 bases, the J end lost 10 bases, and 19 bases lay between the germline ends. Per germline, CDR1 DFQATT and CDR2 SNEGSKA (reference sequence).

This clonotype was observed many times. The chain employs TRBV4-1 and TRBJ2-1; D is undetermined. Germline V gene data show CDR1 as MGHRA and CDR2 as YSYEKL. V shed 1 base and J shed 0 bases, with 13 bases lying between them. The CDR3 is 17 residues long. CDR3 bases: TGCGCCAGCAGCCAAGTTTTCGAGGTGGTCTCCTACAATGAGCAGTTCTTC. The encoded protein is CASSQVFEVVSYNEQFF.

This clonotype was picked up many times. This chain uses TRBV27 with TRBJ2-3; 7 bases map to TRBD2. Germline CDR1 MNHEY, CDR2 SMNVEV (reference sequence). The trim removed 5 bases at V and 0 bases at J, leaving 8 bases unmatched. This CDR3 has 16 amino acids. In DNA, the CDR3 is TGTGCCAGCAGTACCACAAGACTAGCAAGCACAGATACGCAGTATTTT. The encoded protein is CASSTTRLASTDTQYF.

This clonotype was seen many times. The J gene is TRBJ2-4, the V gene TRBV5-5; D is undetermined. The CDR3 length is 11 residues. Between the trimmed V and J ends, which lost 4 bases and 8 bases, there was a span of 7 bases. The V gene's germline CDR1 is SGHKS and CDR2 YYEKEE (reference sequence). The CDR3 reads CASSGWDIQYF. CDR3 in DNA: TGTGCCAGCAGCGGGTGGGACATTCAGTACTTC.

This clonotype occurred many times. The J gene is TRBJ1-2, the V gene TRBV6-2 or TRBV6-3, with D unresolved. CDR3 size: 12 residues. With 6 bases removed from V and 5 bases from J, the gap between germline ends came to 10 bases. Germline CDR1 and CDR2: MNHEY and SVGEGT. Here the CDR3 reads CASRPGLYGYTF. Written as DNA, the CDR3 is TGTGCCAGCAGACCAGGACTGTATGGCTACACCTTC.

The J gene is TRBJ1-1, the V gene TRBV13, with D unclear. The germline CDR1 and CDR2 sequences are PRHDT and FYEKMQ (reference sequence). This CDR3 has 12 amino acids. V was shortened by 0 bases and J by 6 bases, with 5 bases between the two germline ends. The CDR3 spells CASSLGSPEAFF. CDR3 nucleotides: TGTGCCAGCAGCTTAGGGAGTCCTGAAGCTTTCTTT.

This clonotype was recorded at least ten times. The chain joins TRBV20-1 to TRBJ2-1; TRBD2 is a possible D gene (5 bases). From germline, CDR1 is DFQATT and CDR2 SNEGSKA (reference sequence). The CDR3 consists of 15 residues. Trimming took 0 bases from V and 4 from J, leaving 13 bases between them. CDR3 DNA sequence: TGCAGTGCTAGAGATCGGCGGGTTCCGTACAATGAGCAGTTCTTC. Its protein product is CSARDRRVPYNEQFF.

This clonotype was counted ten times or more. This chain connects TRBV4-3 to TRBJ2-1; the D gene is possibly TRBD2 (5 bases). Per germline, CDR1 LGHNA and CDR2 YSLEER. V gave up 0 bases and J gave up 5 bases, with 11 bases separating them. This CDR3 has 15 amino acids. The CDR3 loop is CASSQEFAGHNEQFF. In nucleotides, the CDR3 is TGCGCCAGCAGCCAAGAATTCGCGGGTCACAATGAGCAGTTCTTC.

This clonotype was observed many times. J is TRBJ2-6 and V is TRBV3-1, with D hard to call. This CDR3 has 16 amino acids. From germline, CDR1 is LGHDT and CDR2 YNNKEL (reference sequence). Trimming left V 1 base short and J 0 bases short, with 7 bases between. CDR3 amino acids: CASSQGTVSGANVLTF. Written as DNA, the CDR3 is TGTGCCAGCAGCCAAGGGACGGTCTCTGGGGCCAACGTCCTGACTTTC. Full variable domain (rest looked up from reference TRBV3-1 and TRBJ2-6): DTAVSQTPKYLVTQMGNDKSIKCEQNLGHDTMYWYKQDSKKFLKIMFSYNNKELIINETVPNRFSPKSPDKAHLNLHINSLELGDSAVYFCASSQGTVSGANVLTFGAGSRLTVL.

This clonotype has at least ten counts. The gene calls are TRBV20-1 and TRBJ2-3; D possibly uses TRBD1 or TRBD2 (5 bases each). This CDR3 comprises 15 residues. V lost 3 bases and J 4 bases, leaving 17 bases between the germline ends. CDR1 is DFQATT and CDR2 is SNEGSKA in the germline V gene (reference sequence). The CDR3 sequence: CSASPLGRVADTQYF. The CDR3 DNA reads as TGCAGTGCTAGTCCGTTGGGACGCGTGGCAGATACGCAGTATTTT.

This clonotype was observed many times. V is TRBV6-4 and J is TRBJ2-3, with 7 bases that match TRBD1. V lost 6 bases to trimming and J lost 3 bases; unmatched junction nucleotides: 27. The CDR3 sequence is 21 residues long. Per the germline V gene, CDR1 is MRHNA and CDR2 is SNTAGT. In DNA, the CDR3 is TGTGCCAGCAGACATAATCCGGGACAGCGCCACTACACTAAACCTACAGATACGCAGTATTTT. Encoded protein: CASRHNPGQRHYTKPTDTQYF.

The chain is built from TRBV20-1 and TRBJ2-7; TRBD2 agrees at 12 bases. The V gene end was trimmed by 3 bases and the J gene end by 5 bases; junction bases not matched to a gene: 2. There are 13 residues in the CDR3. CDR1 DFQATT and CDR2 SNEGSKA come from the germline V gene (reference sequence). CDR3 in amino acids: CSARTSGSHEQYF. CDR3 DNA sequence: TGCAGTGCTAGGACTAGCGGGAGTCACGAGCAGTACTTC.

The CDR3 loop is CASSPHGTSGSGEQFF. The CDR3 nucleotides read TGTGCCAGCAGTCCCCACGGGACTAGCGGGAGCGGTGAGCAGTTCTTC. The chain joins TRBV12-3 or TRBV12-4 to TRBJ2-1, with TRBD2 matching 14 bases. This CDR3 has 16 residues. The ends lost 5 bases at V and 9 bases at J; junction bases unmatched: 9.

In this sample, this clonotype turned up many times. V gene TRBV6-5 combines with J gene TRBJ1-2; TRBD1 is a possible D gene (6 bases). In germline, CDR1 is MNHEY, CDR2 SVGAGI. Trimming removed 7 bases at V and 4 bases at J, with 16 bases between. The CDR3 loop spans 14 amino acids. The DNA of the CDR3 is TGTGCCAGCATTAGCAGGACAGCAAGCTATGGCTACACCTTC. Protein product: CASISRTASYGYTF.

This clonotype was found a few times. The CDR3 coding sequence is TGTGCCAGCAGCAACCCACAAGCTAGCGGGAACTCCTACAATGAGCAGTTCTTC. Its protein product is CASSNPQASGNSYNEQFF. V usage is TRBV9 and J usage is TRBJ2-1; TRBD2 aligns across 9 bases. J was trimmed by 0 bases and V by 4 bases; bases with no gene match: 11. The CDR3 has 18 residues. Germline V gene lookup returns CDR1 SGDLS and CDR2 YYNGEE.

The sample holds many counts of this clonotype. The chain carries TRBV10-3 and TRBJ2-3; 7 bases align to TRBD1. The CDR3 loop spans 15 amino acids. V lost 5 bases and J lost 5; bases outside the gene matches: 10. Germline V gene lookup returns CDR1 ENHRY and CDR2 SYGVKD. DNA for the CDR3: TGTGCCATCAGTAGGGACAGACAAGGGGGAGATACGCAGTATTTT. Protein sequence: CAISRDRQGGDTQYF.